This TCR beta chain was observed in a study of cytomegalovirus exposure and HLA in healthy donors. PCR involved 60 Vbeta and 13 Jbeta primers. Generated by immunoSEQ multiplex PCR, the TCRdb table keeps only in-frame clones and is missing some. Among approximately 140,000 clones listed, less than 80% were seen once. Study-wide findings and caveats: In vitro confirmation showed a few CMV-associated chains to be CMV antigen specific. In a later analysis, the majority of CMV-associated beta chains seemingly showed HLA restriction. In an earlier analysis, productive rearrangement rates for most beta V segments clustered near 90% or 30%.

This clone was observed once. The antigen remains unidentified. Germline CDR1 is SGHVS and CDR2 is FNYEAQ. Trimming pared 2 bases from V and 1 base from J, leaving 11 bases between. There are 16 residues in the CDR3. Input material: PBMCs. V and J are TRBV7-6 and TRBJ2-2, with D perhaps TRBD1 (6 bases). The clonotype originates from a woman in her forties or fifties in good health and CMV-seropositive. CDR3 coding DNA: TGTGCCAGCAGCTTATTCCAAGGGGGGAACACCGGGGAGCTGTTTTTT. Translating it yields CASSLFQGGNTGELFF. Filled out from reference TRBV7-6 and TRBJ2-2, the complete variable domain reads GAGVSQSPRYKVTKRGQDVALRCDPISGHVSLYWYRQALGQGPEFLTYFNYEAQQDKSGLPNDRFSAERPEGSISTLTIQRTEQRDSAMYRCASSLFQGGNTGELFFGEGSRLTVL.